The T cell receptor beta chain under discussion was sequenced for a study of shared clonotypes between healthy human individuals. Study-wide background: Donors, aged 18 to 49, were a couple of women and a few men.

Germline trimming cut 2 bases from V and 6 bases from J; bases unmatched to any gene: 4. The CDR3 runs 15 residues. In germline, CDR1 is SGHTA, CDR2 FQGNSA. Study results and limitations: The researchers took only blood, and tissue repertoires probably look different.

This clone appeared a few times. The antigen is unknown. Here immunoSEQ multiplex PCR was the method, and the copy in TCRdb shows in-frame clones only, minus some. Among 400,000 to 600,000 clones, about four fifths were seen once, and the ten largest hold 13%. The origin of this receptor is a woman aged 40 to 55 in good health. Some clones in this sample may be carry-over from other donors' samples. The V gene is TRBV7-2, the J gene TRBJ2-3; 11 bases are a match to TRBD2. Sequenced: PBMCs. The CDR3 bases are TGTGCCAGCAGCTTAACTAGCGGGAGTGTGGATACGCAGTATTTT. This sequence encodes CASSLTSGSVDTQYF. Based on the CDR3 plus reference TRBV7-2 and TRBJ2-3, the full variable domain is GAGVSQSPSNKVTEKGKDVELRCDPISGHTALYWYRQSLGQGLEFLIYFQGNSAPDKSGLPSDRFSAERTGGSVSTLTIQRTQQEDSAVYLCASSLTSGSVDTQYFGPGTRLTVL.